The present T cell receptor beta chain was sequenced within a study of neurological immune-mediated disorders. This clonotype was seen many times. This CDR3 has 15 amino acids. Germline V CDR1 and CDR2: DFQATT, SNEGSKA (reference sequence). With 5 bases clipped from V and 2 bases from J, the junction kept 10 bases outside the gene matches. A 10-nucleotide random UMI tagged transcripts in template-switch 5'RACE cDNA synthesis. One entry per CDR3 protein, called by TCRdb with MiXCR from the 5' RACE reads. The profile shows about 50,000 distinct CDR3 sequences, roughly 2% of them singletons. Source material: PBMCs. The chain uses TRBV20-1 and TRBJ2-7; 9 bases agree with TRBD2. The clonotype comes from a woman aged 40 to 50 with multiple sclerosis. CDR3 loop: CSALPGRGGAYEQYF. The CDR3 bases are TGCAGTGCTCTCCCAGGGCGGGGGGGAGCCTACGAGCAGTACTTC.